The present entry profiles one TCR beta chain with its context. Its target is unknown. This entry comes from a study of T cell responses to AZD1222 COVID-19 vaccine. Study-level results: Spike regions recognized by vaccine-associated CD4 TCRs spanned the protein, led by 160-218 and 743-854. Donors skewed white British and female; clonal diversity was possibly underestimated.

The assay was immunoSEQ multiplex PCR, and TCRdb's table has in-frame clones only and misses some. The data hold about 110,000 clones, with 88% observed a single time. The TCR comes from an adult in good health. The sequences come from peripheral blood, collected on day 0 of MenACWY control vaccination.

For the CDR3, the DNA is TGTGCCACCAGTGATTTGGTCGCGGGGACCACAGATACGCAGTATTTT. Translated: CATSDLVAGTTDTQYF. V usage is TRBV24-1 and J usage is TRBJ2-3; D is possibly TRBD2 (6 bases). Per germline, CDR1 KGHDR and CDR2 SFDVKD. V gave up 0 bases and J gave up 2 bases, with 11 bases separating them. The CDR3 has 16 amino acids.